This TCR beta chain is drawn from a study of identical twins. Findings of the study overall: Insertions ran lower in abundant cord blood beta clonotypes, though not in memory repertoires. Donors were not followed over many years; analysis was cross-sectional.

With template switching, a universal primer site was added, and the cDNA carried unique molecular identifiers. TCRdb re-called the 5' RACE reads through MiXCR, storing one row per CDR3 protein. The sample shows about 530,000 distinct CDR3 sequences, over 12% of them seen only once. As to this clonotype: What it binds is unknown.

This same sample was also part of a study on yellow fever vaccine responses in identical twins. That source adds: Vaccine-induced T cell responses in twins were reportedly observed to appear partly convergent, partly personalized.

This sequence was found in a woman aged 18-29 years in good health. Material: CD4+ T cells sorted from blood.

The CDR3 DNA is TGCGCCAGCAGCTTGGGGACAACCCACACTGAAGCTTTCTTT. This codes for CASSLGTTHTEAFF. The rearrangement uses TRBV5-1 and TRBJ1-1, with D possibly matching TRBD1 (5 bases). This CDR3 has 14 amino acids. Germline values: CDR1 SGHRS, CDR2 YFSETQ. V was cut by 0 bases and J by 3 bases, with 9 bases left in between.